The TCR beta chain under discussion was sequenced for a study of T cells in Graves' hyperthyroidism and ophthalmopathy. Overall study findings and caveats: The model forecast ophthalmopathy, anticipating it by a median roughly 6.3 months before onset.

About this clonotype: Its specificity is unknown.

Under 3 months was the duration of disease in ophthalmopathy patients, who also had a Clinical Activity Score of at least 3 and a NOSPECS grade of at least 4. TCR beta CDR3 regions were amplified from RNA. The HTBI primer set served for first-round RT-PCR of the TCR CDR3. Each CDR3 protein gets one entry after TCRdb re-called the multiplex PCR reads with MiXCR. The sample includes about 600,000 distinct CDR3 sequences, around 16% of them seen just once. Germline CDR1 SGDLS, CDR2 YYNGEE. Trimming left V 4 bases short and J 2 bases short, with 15 bases between. This CDR3 is built from 16 residues. This clonotype was obtained from a woman aged 40 to 50 with Graves' ophthalmopathy. This chain joins TRBV9 and TRBJ2-2, with D perhaps TRBD1 (5 bases). Sequencing input: blood. The CDR3 region has the DNA TGTGCCAGCAGCCGCCCAAGGGGTCAAAACACCGGGGAGCTGTTTTTT. Translated, it gives CASSRPRGQNTGELFF. The full variable domain, completed using reference TRBV9 and TRBJ2-2, is DSGVTQTPKHLITATGQRVTLRCSPRSGDLSVYWYQQSLDQGLQFLIQYYNGEERAKGNILERFSAQQFPDLHSELNLSSLELGDSALYFCASSRPRGQNTGELFFGEGSRLTVL.